Detailed here is one T cell receptor beta chain. Its antigen is as yet unknown. The sample belongs to a study of T-cell reconstitution after alpha-beta-depleted transplantation in children. Overall study findings and caveats: The study traced high day-60 TCRbeta diversity in some patients to surviving recipient T cells and thymic progenitors. Expanded graft clones numbering several hundred reportedly gave rise to alpha-beta T cells about two months after transplant. At the one-year point after transplant, T-cell counts and TCRbeta diversity were found to come mostly from T cells that had been newly produced.

TCRbeta library construction was performed incorporating unique molecular identifiers. Via MiXCR, TCRdb re-called the PCR reads, giving one row per CDR3 protein. Of 250,000 to 400,000 distinct CDR3 sequences listed, 20% to 30% are singletons. V dropped 8 bases and J dropped 3; count of bases not matched to a gene: 7. The CDR3 consists of 14 residues. From germline, CDR1 is SEHNR and CDR2 FQNEAQ (reference sequence). The genes are TRBV7-9 and TRBJ2-7; 10 bases match TRBD2. This clonotype originated in a male patient between 5 and 17 years old who had a stem cell transplant for acute lymphoblastic leukemia, so the T cells may come from the graft donor. Specimen: PBMCs, mostly from graft donor cells, collected 180 days after TCRalphabeta/CD19-depleted stem cell transplant. Written as DNA, the CDR3 is TGTGCCAGCGGTGGGGCTAGCGGGAGCTACGAGCAGTACTTC. Translated: CASGGASGSYEQYF.